This entry lists 19 T cell receptor beta chains sequenced from one sample in a study of cytomegalovirus exposure and HLA in healthy donors. PCR used 60 Vbeta primers and 13 Jbeta primers. Repertoires were generated with immunoSEQ multiplex PCR, while TCRdb's copy carries only in-frame clones and drops some. The sample contains over 150,000 clones, approximately 78% of which appear only once. Specimen: PBMCs. All receptors come from a woman in her thirties in good health and CMV-seropositive.

This clone was counted once. The V call is TRBV6-7, the J call TRBJ2-7; perhaps TRBD1 as D (7 bases). TRBV6-7 is recorded as an ORF, its role being uncertain. The V end lost 6 bases, the J end lost 5 bases, and 23 bases lay between the germline ends. This CDR3 is 16 amino acids long. CDR3 DNA sequence: TGTGCCAGCAGCAAAGAAACCAGGGGGGCGAATAACGAGCAGTACTTC. This translates into CASSKETRGANNEQYF.

The rearrangement joins TRBV6-6 to TRBJ2-7, with TRBD1 matching over 9 bases. J lost 5 bases, V lost 2 bases, and 4 bases had no gene match. The CDR3 runs 14 residues. Germline loops: CDR1 MNHNY, CDR2 SVGAGI (reference sequence). The CDR3 loop is CASSYRTGADEQYF. Written as DNA, the CDR3 is TGTGCCAGCAGTTACAGGACAGGGGCAGACGAGCAGTACTTC.

This chain links TRBV30 with TRBJ2-5; D remains ambiguous. TRBJ2-7 explains the end of the DNA better; the J call may be wrong. The CDR3 runs 17 residues. Germline assignment: CDR1 GTSNPN and CDR2 SVGIG (reference sequence). The CDR3, as DNA: TGTGCCTGGAGTGTAAAAACCCGTGGGCAGGTCTCCTACGAGCAGTACTTC. As protein: CAWSVKTRGQVSYEQYF.

The CDR3, as DNA: TGCAGCGTTGAAGTACAGGGGCGGAACACTGAAGCTTTCTTT. Translating gives CSVEVQGRNTEAFF. The chain recombines TRBV29-1 with TRBJ1-1; TRBD1 aligns across 7 bases. Germline-derived CDR1 and CDR2 are SQVTM and ANQGSEA. J lost 1 base, V lost 1 base, and 3 bases had no gene match. The CDR3 length is 14 residues.

With respect to this clone: A read error may account for a junction end that differs from germline. The chain uses TRBV7-9 and TRBJ2-7, with D uncertain. Germline V gives CDR1 SEHNR, CDR2 FQNEAQ (reference sequence). There are 12 residues in the CDR3. In DNA, the CDR3 is TGTTCCAGCAGACCACTGGGCCACGAGCAGTACTTC. Translating gives CSSRPLGHEQYF.

CDR3 in amino acids: CASSGTGWGTGELFF. CDR3 DNA sequence: TGTGCCAGCAGCGGGACAGGGTGGGGCACCGGGGAGCTGTTTTTT. The gene calls are TRBV4-2 and TRBJ2-2; TRBD1 matches 9 bases. Germline CDR1 reads LGHNA; CDR2 reads YNFKEQ. CDR3 length: 15 amino acids. Trimming cost V 5 bases and J 4 bases; bases outside gene matches: 5.

This clone was seen just once. The CDR3 protein is CAISELSGGAYNEQFF. The CDR3 DNA reads TGTGCCATCAGTGAATTGAGCGGGGGGGCCTACAATGAGCAGTTCTTC. The chain is built from TRBV10-3 and TRBJ2-1; 10 positions agree with TRBD2. Losses at the gene ends were 3 bases for V and 2 bases for J; bases not matched to a gene: 4. From germline, CDR1 is ENHRY and CDR2 SYGVKD. The CDR3 loop spans 16 amino acids.

This chain links TRBV4-1 with TRBJ1-3; weak D call: TRBD1 (5 bases). The CDR3 is 15 residues long. Germline CDR1 reads MGHRA; CDR2 reads YSYEKL. Trimming pared 1 base from V and 4 bases from J, leaving 11 bases between. The CDR3 region has the DNA TGCGCCAGCAGCCAAGGTGACAGAGCAGGAAACACCATATATTTT. Amino acid sequence: CASSQGDRAGNTIYF.

The chain is built from TRBV9 and TRBJ1-2; D uncertain. The V end lost 0 bases, the J end lost 2 bases, and 11 bases lay between the germline ends. The germline V gene encodes CDR1 SGDLS and CDR2 YYNGEE. This CDR3 comprises 15 residues. CDR3 bases: TGTGCCAGCAGCGTAGGAGGATCTCTCAACTATGGCTACACCTTC. Protein: CASSVGGSLNYGYTF.

V is TRBV28 and J is TRBJ1-3; D ambiguous. The germline V gene encodes CDR1 MDHEN and CDR2 SYDVKM. With 8 bases removed from V and 2 bases from J, the gap between germline ends came to 7 bases. The CDR3 has 12 amino acids. The DNA of the CDR3 is TGTGCCAGCGGGAGGGCTGGAAACACCATATATTTT. Amino acid sequence: CASGRAGNTIYF. Based on the CDR3 plus reference TRBV28 and TRBJ1-3, the full variable domain is DVKVTQSSRYLVKRTGEKVFLECVQDMDHENMFWYRQDPGLGLRLIYFSYDVKMKEKGDIPEGYSVSREKKERFSLILESASTNQTSMYLCASGRAGNTIYFGEGSWLTVV.

The chain carries TRBV5-1 and TRBJ1-5; possibly TRBD1 for D (6 bases). Germline assignment: CDR1 SGHRS and CDR2 YFSETQ. The CDR3 loop spans 16 amino acids. V was cut by 4 bases and J by 2 bases, with 16 bases left in between. The CDR3 region is CASSPTGGAGNQPQHF. In DNA, the CDR3 is TGCGCCAGCAGCCCGACGGGGGGCGCGGGCAATCAGCCCCAGCATTTT.

The chain uses TRBV7-8 and TRBJ2-3, with TRBD1 as a possible D gene (6 bases). The CDR3 has 14 residues. Trimming took 2 bases from V and 3 from J, leaving 9 bases between them. Germline CDR1 and CDR2: SGHVS and FQNEAQ. Here the CDR3 reads CASSLQGRTDTQYF. The CDR3 DNA follows: TGTGCCAGCAGCTTACAGGGGCGGACAGATACGCAGTATTTT.

The chain joins TRBV6-5 to TRBJ1-1, with 8 bases identical to TRBD1. Germline CDR1 is MNHEY and CDR2 is SVGAGI. This CDR3 has 13 residues. V dropped 4 bases and J dropped 9; count of bases not matched to a gene: 7. DNA for the CDR3: TGTGCCAGCAGTTTCCAGGGGGCCCTTCAAGCTTTCTTT. It codes for CASSFQGALQAFF.

The V call is TRBV18, the J call TRBJ2-7; TRBD1 aligns across 11 bases. Germline CDR1 reads KGHSH; CDR2 reads LQKENI. The length of the CDR3 is 15 residues. After removal of 6 bases from V and 4 bases from J, the junction contained 8 bases not matched to a gene. CDR3: CASSSDRGRLYEQYF. For the CDR3, the DNA is TGTGCCAGCTCGTCGGACAGGGGGCGACTTTACGAGCAGTACTTC.

The chain couples TRBV2 to TRBJ1-5; perhaps TRBD1 as D (6 bases). The CDR3 has 13 amino acids. Trimming removed 6 bases from V and 6 bases from J, with 12 bases in between. The germline V gene encodes CDR1 SNHLY and CDR2 FYNNEI. CDR3 DNA: TGTGCCAGCAGGGCGGGGGGCTCTCAGCCCCAGCATTTT. This gives the protein CASRAGGSQPQHF.

The V and J genes are TRBV29-1 and TRBJ1-1; no reliable D call. The ends were cut back, 0 bases at V and 1 base at J, with 12 bases in the middle. Germline lookup yields CDR1 SQVTM and CDR2 ANQGSEA. This CDR3 is built from 15 residues. CDR3 amino acids: CSVEDRQRSNTEAFF. DNA of the CDR3: TGCAGCGTTGAAGATCGTCAACGGTCGAACACTGAAGCTTTCTTT. The variable domain in full, completed from reference TRBV29-1 and TRBJ1-1, reads SAVISQKPSRDICQRGTSLTIQCQVDSQVTMMFWYRQQPGQSLTLIATANQGSEATYESGFVIDKFPISRPNLTFSTLTVSNMSPEDSSIYLCSVEDRQRSNTEAFFGQGTRLTVV.

The rearrangement links TRBV9 to TRBJ2-5; 7 nucleotides match TRBD2. CDR3 length: 15 residues. The V gene end was trimmed by 1 base and the J gene end by 5 bases; junction bases not matched to a gene: 8. Germline CDR1 SGDLS, CDR2 YYNGEE. DNA of the CDR3: TGTGCCAGCAGCGTACGCGGGGACTATGAGGAGACCCAGTACTTC. Protein: CASSVRGDYEETQYF.

This sequence joins TRBV7-2 and TRBJ1-3; 8 bases match TRBD1. With V trimmed by 4 bases and J by 0 bases, 5 bases remained unmatched. Germline-derived CDR1 and CDR2 are SGHTA and FQGNSA. This CDR3 is 16 amino acids long. CDR3 nucleotide sequence: TGTGCCAGCAGCTCATGGGACAGGAGCTCTGGAAACACCATATATTTT. Amino acids: CASSSWDRSSGNTIYF.

J is TRBJ1-5 and V is TRBV28, with a tentative D call TRBD1 (5 bases). The V and J ends lost 5 bases and 5 bases respectively, with 16 bases between them. CDR1 MDHEN and CDR2 SYDVKM come from the germline V gene. The CDR3 totals 15 residues. The CDR3: CASSQDRERDQPQHF. The CDR3 nucleotides read TGTGCCAGCAGTCAAGACAGAGAAAGAGATCAGCCCCAGCATTTT.